This entry is about one TCR beta chain. Which antigen it targets is not known. No base quality information exists; no much larger clone differs at one position. This entry comes from a study of CD8+ T cells in alopecia areata listed by TCRdb under 2018. In terms of the full investigation: The treated patients took part in an open-label pilot trial in which moderate-to-severe alopecia areata was treated with oral tofacitinib at 5 to 10 mg twice daily. Tofacitinib was administered for 6 to 18 months, and 6 months of follow-up off drug were then conducted to assess delayed response and recurrence. The RNA source kit depended on sample type: the PAXgene miRNA kit for fixed scalp, the miRNeasy kit for PBMCs, and the RNeasy kit for mouse skin. The study used high-throughput TCRbeta sequencing to examine T cell clonal expansion in alopecia areata, in both the C3H/HeJ mouse model and human patients. Scalp clonality was compared across normal scalp (n=4), patchy alopecia areata scalp (n=8), and alopecia totalis/universalis scalp (n=8). Patients on tofacitinib were biopsied at baseline and after 4 and 24 weeks of treatment, and several of the patients also had a later scalp biopsy. In humans, TCRbeta sequencing was performed on scalp tissue and on sorted CD4+ and CD8+ peripheral blood T cells from healthy controls and from patients with patchy or totalis/universalis alopecia areata. TCRbeta CDR3 regions were amplified by immunoSEQ multiplex PCR with 35 Vbeta forward and 13 Jbeta reverse primers. For the treated patients, the SALT score, which quantifies what percentage of scalp surface area is affected, served as the measure of disease severity. Results the study describes overall, beyond this receptor: Because the treated cohort was small and had only one nonresponder, larger studies are needed to examine links between baseline CD8+ expansion and response. With tofacitinib, both scalp clonality and the number of expanded CD8+ clones among the top 100 scalp clones went down significantly. Many expanded lesional clones were found to persist in scalp and blood during tofacitinib treatment, and relapse after treatment cessation may be partly explained by this persistence. Unlike mouse skin, which is dominated by gammadelta T cells, normal human skin has resident alphabeta T cells that are also sequenced, and this complicates analysis of the scalp TCR repertoire. Shared TCR sequences between patients were less evident than in mice, which may be partly attributable to HLA diversity in the patient population. Compared with normal scalp, lesional scalp had higher clonality and more expanded CD8+ clones, particularly in alopecia totalis/universalis, a pattern that suggests antigenic drive.

To prepare the library, the immunoSEQ multiplex PCR assay was applied. For TCR sequencing, RNA was extracted from every sample and reverse transcribed into cDNA to serve as template. First-strand cDNA was synthesized using SuperScript III with a 2:1 mix of oligo-dT and random hexamers. Amplification bias was assessed with a synthetic immune receptor repertoire, and residual bias was removed computationally. The original methods were these. Raw reads were preprocessed to remove errors, and CDR3 was defined by IMGT conventions from the conserved cysteine to phenylalanine. Clonality was computed as 1 minus the Shannon entropy, with the entropy normalized by log2 of the number of productive unique TCRs. CD4 or CD8 identity of scalp clones was inferred by cross-referencing scalp TCRbeta sequences with sorted blood CD4 and CD8 repertoires. Not all clones reach the TCRdb copy of this immuneACCESS table, which keeps in-frame sequences only. Checked studies attribute under half of the gap to unresolved V genes and leave the rest unexplained. V and J calls and clone size are copied from that table; D and trimming were computed from the DNA. The sample table contains 200,000 to 250,000 clones; only one count was recorded for roughly 56% of them. The ten biggest clones cover roughly 1.4% of the sample.

The time point label, as the study defines it: around 4 weeks on oral tofacitinib. The treatment or condition label, read with the paper, signifies: oral pan-JAK inhibitor, 5-10 mg twice daily. Lesional scalp punch biopsies and peripheral blood were obtained from alopecia areata patients. PBMCs were separated by density centrifugation and stained for CD3, CD4 and CD8, after which CD4+ and CD8+ T cells were sorted on a FACSAria. The sequence was obtained from a human donor with alopecia areata. The starting material was CD4+ T cells sorted from blood, obtained at week 4, from a patient treated with tofacitinib.

At the DNA level, the sequence is TGTGCCACCAGCAGAGATAGGGCTGGGGCCAACGTCCTGACTTTC. This is translated as CATSRDRAGANVLTF. The chain is made from TRBV15 and TRBJ2-6, with an unclear D gene assignment. CDR1 and CDR2 were assigned from the germline V gene (reference sequence) as LNHNV and YYDKDF. Relative to germline, V is 0 bases shorter and J is 2 bases shorter, with 5 bases between their ends. Inclusive of the bounding cysteine and phenylalanine, the CDR3 is 15 residues long. Only the CDR3 part of the read is kept: 45 bases, read in frame from the first base.